This entry features one T cell receptor (beta chain) sequence. Its antigen is not identified. Some clones are missing from TCRdb's copy, which holds only in-frame ones; the method was immunoSEQ multiplex PCR. The data show 20,000 to 25,000 clones, approximately 93% seen once. The ends lost 7 bases at V and 5 bases at J; junction bases unmatched: 6. Germline-derived CDR1 and CDR2 are SNHLY and FYNNEI. This CDR3 is 15 amino acids long. The data belong to a study of graft-versus-host responses after intestinal transplantation. Study context: All recipients were transplanted with multivisceral, liver-intestinal, or isolated intestinal grafts. Whole-study findings and limits: Peak circulating GvH clone levels were associated with early post-transplant HvG declines. Detected in recipient marrow were GvH clones, some of which were first observed in ileum or blood. Some patients had graft-donor T cell macrochimerism. In their allografts, the ratios of graft-versus-host to host-versus-graft T cell clones were high.

This sequence was found in a human patient who received an intestinal transplant, so some T cells may come from the graft donor. Source: PBMCs, taken 156 days after intestinal transplant. The chain uses TRBV2 and TRBJ2-2; TRBD2 agrees at 11 bases. The CDR3 reads CASTGLAGQTGELFF. Written as DNA, the CDR3 is TGTGCCAGCACTGGACTAGCGGGCCAAACCGGGGAGCTGTTTTTT.